The T cell receptor beta chain under discussion was sequenced for a study of OX40 agonist ivuxolimab in advanced cancers. Study details: Dose-escalation patients' cancers were hepatocellular carcinoma, melanoma, renal cell or head and neck cancer.

Data came from immunoSEQ multiplex PCR; TCRdb stores just in-frame clones and leaves some out. The table includes under 85,000 clones, approximately 95% detected once. Germline V gene sequence: CDR1 MDHEN, CDR2 SYDVKM. The CDR3 length is 14 residues. Trimming cost V 3 bases and J 1 base, with 7 bases left between them. This clone was seen a single time. The chain combines TRBV28 with TRBJ1-3; the D is unclear. This receptor was obtained from an adult with an advanced solid tumor such as melanoma, head and neck, liver or kidney cancer. The input for sequencing was CD4+ or CD8+ T cells sorted from blood, taken in a trial of the OX40 agonist ivuxolimab. The CDR3 sequence is CASSFHPSGNTIYF. In DNA, the CDR3 is TGTGCCAGCAGTTTTCATCCATCTGGAAACACCATATATTTT.